There are many counts of the clone carrying this T cell receptor beta chain. Its antigen is not known. Researchers made TCR beta libraries by using iRepertoire HTBI primers and running Arm-PCR on CDR3 regions. TCRdb reanalysed the multiplex PCR reads using MiXCR and keeps one entry per CDR3 protein. Here the sample spans 440,000 or so distinct CDR3 sequences, about 16% being singletons. Time point denoted: newly diagnosed GD, antithyroid drugs for less than 3 months. Following extraction of RNA from PBMCs, that RNA was used to make the TCR library. J gave up 7 bases and V 4 bases, and 11 bases lay outside the gene matches. This CDR3 has 16 residues. In germline, CDR1 is PRHDT, CDR2 FYEKMQ (reference sequence). This record belongs to a study of regulatory T cells in long-lasting Graves disease. Study results and caveats: There were preferences for TRBV28, TRBJ1-2 and TRBJ2-5 in persistent disease.

Separately, the same data were catalogued under a study of T cells in Graves' hyperthyroidism and ophthalmopathy. This second study says: An initial round of RT-PCR targeting the TCR CDR3 relied on the HTBI primer set. Ophthalmopathy was separated from stable hyperthyroidism by a 13 V-J model.

The sequence was collected from a young woman with Graves disease. Sample: peripheral blood mononuclear cells (PBMCs), taken at new diagnosis, from a patient treated with antithyroid drugs. The rearrangement links TRBV13 to TRBJ2-1; 9 bases line up with TRBD2. The CDR3 loop is CASSSSGRWSGNEQFF. In DNA form, the CDR3 reads TGTGCCAGCAGCTCCAGCGGGAGGTGGTCTGGGAATGAGCAGTTCTTC.